Below are 25 T cell receptor beta chains sequenced from a single sample in a study of T cells in tuberculosis. The protocol was immunoSEQ multiplex PCR, while the TCRdb copy is restricted to in-frame clones and leaves out a portion. The table has 30,000 to 35,000 clones, roughly 92% seen once; the top ten hold approximately 7.6%. The sequencing sample was made of PBMCs. The origin of the receptors is a donor aged 10 to 29 with latent tuberculosis or without tuberculosis infection. Some clones in this sample may be carry-over from other donors' samples.

V is TRBV4-2 and J is TRBJ2-1; TRBD2 matches at 11 bases. The CDR3 covers 16 residues. Trimming at V came to 2 bases and at J to 2 bases, leaving 2 bases not matched to a gene. CDR1 is LGHNA and CDR2 is YNFKEQ in the germline V gene. The CDR3 sequence: CASSQKLAGAYNEQFF. For the CDR3, the DNA is TGTGCCAGCAGCCAAAAACTAGCGGGAGCCTACAATGAGCAGTTCTTC.

This rearrangement joins TRBV6-6 to TRBJ1-1; possibly TRBD1 for D (5 bases). The germline V gene encodes CDR1 MNHNY and CDR2 SVGAGI (reference sequence). CDR3 length equals 11 residues. V was shortened by 7 bases and J by 8 bases, with 11 bases between the two germline ends. This chain's CDR3 is CASTTKGEAFF. The CDR3 DNA follows: TGTGCCAGCACCACCAAGGGGGAAGCTTTCTTT.

The rearrangement uses TRBV10-3 and TRBJ2-4; 8 nucleotides match TRBD2. J was trimmed by 9 bases and V by 0 bases; bases with no gene match: 16. The CDR3 is 18 residues long. Germline V gives CDR1 ENHRY, CDR2 SYGVKD. The CDR3 bases are TGTGCCATCAGTGAGTCTAACCTGCTAAGCGGGGGCCTCGGCATTCAGTACTTC. It specifies CAISESNLLSGGLGIQYF.

The rearrangement links TRBV7-2 to TRBJ1-1; 7 bases fit TRBD1. This CDR3 has 15 amino acids. Germline V gene sequence: CDR1 SGHTA, CDR2 FQGNSA. Losses at the gene ends were 5 bases for V and 5 bases for J; bases not matched to a gene: 11. As DNA, the CDR3 is TGTGCCAGCAGCCTCACCGGGACAGCCGTGACTGAAGCTTTCTTT. As protein: CASSLTGTAVTEAFF.

The genes are TRBV2 and TRBJ2-3; D not certain. CDR1 is SNHLY and CDR2 is FYNNEI in the germline V gene. This CDR3 is built from 14 residues. V was trimmed by 4 bases and J by 0 bases, leaving 8 bases between them. CDR3 in amino acids: CASSVRESTDTQYF. In DNA, the CDR3 is TGTGCCAGCAGTGTTAGAGAGAGCACAGATACGCAGTATTTT.

This chain connects TRBV18 to TRBJ1-4; D ambiguous. The germline V gene encodes CDR1 KGHSH and CDR2 LQKENI. The length of the CDR3 is 14 residues. Trimming left V 2 bases short and J 8 bases short, with 12 bases between. CDR3 sequence reads: CASSPVGGGEKLFF. CDR3 coding DNA: TGTGCCAGCTCACCAGTGGGAGGTGGAGAAAAACTGTTTTTT.

This clone was recorded once. The CDR3 DNA sequence: TGTGCCATCAGTGATGATGGAGGCAACCCCACAGGGTCGAGAGATACGCAGTATTTT. It specifies CAISDDGGNPTGSRDTQYF. V gene TRBV10-3 combines with J gene TRBJ2-3, with D perhaps matching TRBD1 (6 bases). Looked up from germline, CDR1 is ENHRY and CDR2 is SYGVKD. The V and J ends lost 3 bases and 5 bases respectively, with 27 bases between them. This CDR3 comprises 19 residues.

The chain couples TRBV4-1 to TRBJ1-5; D uncertain. Trimming removed 4 bases at V and 1 base at J, with 26 bases between. The CDR3 spans 20 residues. Germline-derived CDR1 and CDR2 are MGHRA and YSYEKL. The CDR3 protein is CASSPKIGLRKHPSNQPQHF. The CDR3 DNA sequence: TGCGCCAGCAGCCCAAAGATAGGACTGAGAAAGCATCCCAGCAATCAGCCCCAGCATTTT.

As concerns this clone: An end of the junction does not agree with germline; a read error may underlie this. The rearrangement joins TRBV2 to TRBJ2-1; 8 nucleotides match TRBD2. The germline V gene encodes CDR1 SNHLY and CDR2 FYNNEI. The CDR3 length is 19 residues. CDR3 in amino acids: CASREAGTRTHTTYNEQFF. CDR3 coding DNA: TGTGCCAGCAGAGAAGCCGGGACTAGAACACATACGACCTACAATGAGCAGTTCTTC. Combining the CDR3 with reference TRBV2 and TRBJ2-1 gives the whole variable domain EPEVTQTPSHQVTQMGQEVILRCVPISNHLYFYWYRQILGQKVEFLVSFYNNEISEKSEIFDDQFSVERPDGSNFTLKIRSTKLEDSAMYFCASREAGTRTHTTYNEQFFGPGTRLTVL.

J is TRBJ2-7 and V is TRBV27; TRBD1 might be the D (5 bases). Trimming pared 4 bases from V and 0 bases from J, leaving 10 bases between. This CDR3 has 14 amino acids. Looked up from germline, CDR1 is MNHEY and CDR2 is SMNVEV (reference sequence). CDR3 DNA sequence: TGTGCCAGCAGTTACCAGGGCAGCTCCTACGAGCAGTACTTC. Protein: CASSYQGSSYEQYF.

The chain combines TRBV6-6 with TRBJ1-5; unclear D gene. Germline lookup yields CDR1 MNHNY and CDR2 SVGAGI (reference sequence). The V end was cut by 5 bases, the J end by 5 bases, with 16 bases between. The CDR3 consists of 15 residues. CDR3 sequence (DNA): TGTGCCAGCAGTCTTGACACACTCGAACATCAGCCCCAGCATTTT. Its translation: CASSLDTLEHQPQHF.

The V and J genes are TRBV7-9 and TRBJ1-3; 7 bases agree with TRBD1. The germline V gene encodes CDR1 SEHNR and CDR2 FQNEAQ (reference sequence). There are 12 residues in the CDR3. V trimming: 7 bases; J trimming: 8 bases; junction bases outside the gene matches: 5. The CDR3 here is CASTRQGDTIYF. The CDR3 bases are TGTGCCAGCACAAGACAGGGTGACACCATATATTTT.

V is TRBV28 and J is TRBJ1-2, with 10 bases identical to TRBD1. The germline V gene has CDR1 MDHEN and CDR2 SYDVKM. There are 16 residues in the CDR3. The trim removed 10 bases at V and 4 bases at J, leaving 15 bases unmatched. CDR3 loop: CATREATGGASYGYTF. Written as DNA, the CDR3 is TGTGCCACCAGAGAGGCGACAGGGGGCGCCTCCTATGGCTACACCTTC.

The rearrangement joins TRBV10-3 to TRBJ2-1, with 10 nucleotides matching TRBD2. This CDR3 has 15 residues. Trimming cost V 4 bases and J 6 bases; bases outside gene matches: 6. Germline lookup yields CDR1 ENHRY and CDR2 SYGVKD. The CDR3, as DNA: TGTGCCATCAGTGTTATAGCGGGAGGTGGCAATGAGCAGTTCTTC. It translates to CAISVIAGGGNEQFF.

The genes are TRBV10-2 and TRBJ2-7; the match to TRBD1 covers 10 bases. The length of the CDR3 is 17 residues. CDR1 WSHSY and CDR2 SAAADI come from the germline V gene. Trimming cost V 5 bases and J 1 base; bases outside gene matches: 11. Here the CDR3 DNA reads TGCGCCAGCAGTTGGCCACCGGGACAGGGGTGGTCCTACGAGCAGTACTTC. Protein sequence: CASSWPPGQGWSYEQYF.

This clone appeared a single time. The chain employs TRBV28 and TRBJ1-5; D gene uncertain. The germline CDR1 and CDR2 sequences are MDHEN and SYDVKM. Trimming stripped 7 bases from V and 6 bases from J, with 28 bases between. There are 18 residues in the CDR3. The CDR3 loop is CASNPTDTLAILRQPQHF. The CDR3, as DNA: TGTGCCAGCAATCCCACCGACACACTAGCGATTTTACGTCAGCCCCAGCATTTT.

The chain combines TRBV5-1 with TRBJ2-3, with 11 bases fitting TRBD2. Looked up from germline, CDR1 is SGHRS and CDR2 is YFSETQ. This CDR3 is 19 amino acids long. V dropped 4 bases and J dropped 1; count of bases not matched to a gene: 14. The DNA of the CDR3 is TGCGCCAGCAGCCCTCAAGGACTAGCGGGCTTCCCGGGCACAGATACGCAGTATTTT. It encodes CASSPQGLAGFPGTDTQYF.

V gene TRBV7-9 combines with J gene TRBJ1-2, with 8 positions matching TRBD1. In germline, CDR1 is SEHNR, CDR2 FQNEAQ (reference sequence). V gave up 1 base and J gave up 8 bases; unmatched junction bases: 9. The CDR3 runs 15 residues. This CDR3 is CASSLGAGGEGGYTF. For the CDR3, the DNA is TGTGCCAGCAGCTTAGGGGCAGGGGGCGAAGGAGGCTACACCTTC.

The J gene is TRBJ2-1, the V gene TRBV7-8, with TRBD2 identical over 11 bases. The V segment lost 1 base and the J segment 0 bases; nucleotides outside the gene matches: 11. Germline lookup yields CDR1 SGHVS and CDR2 FQNEAQ. The CDR3 consists of 20 residues. This CDR3 reads CASSLGLAGGNVPSYNEQFF. In DNA form, the CDR3 reads TGTGCCAGCAGCTTAGGTTTAGCGGGGGGGAACGTGCCCTCCTACAATGAGCAGTTCTTC.

This chain links TRBV27 with TRBJ2-1; the match to TRBD2 covers 11 bases. The germline gives CDR1 MNHEY, CDR2 SMNVEV (reference sequence). The CDR3 loop spans 15 amino acids. The J segment lost 7 bases and the V segment lost 7 bases, leaving 9 bases of the junction unmatched. The CDR3 coding sequence is TGTGCCAGCATCCCGGCTCGGACTAGCGGGAATGAGCAGTTCTTC. Translating it yields CASIPARTSGNEQFF.

A few counts support this clone. V and J are TRBV2 and TRBJ1-6; 7 bases agree with TRBD1. The CDR3 is 13 residues long. V lost 4 bases to trimming and J lost 6 bases; unmatched junction nucleotides: 0. Germline V lookup: CDR1 SNHLY, CDR2 FYNNEI. The CDR3 DNA reads TGTGCCAGCAGTGGGGACAGTAATTCACCCCTCCACTTT. Translating it yields CASSGDSNSPLHF. The variable domain in full, completed from reference TRBV2 and TRBJ1-6, reads EPEVTQTPSHQVTQMGQEVILRCVPISNHLYFYWYRQILGQKVEFLVSFYNNEISEKSEIFDDQFSVERPDGSNFTLKIRSTKLEDSAMYFCASSGDSNSPLHFGNGTRLTVT.

V gene TRBV5-1 combines with J gene TRBJ2-7; D unclear. The CDR3 consists of 14 residues. In germline, CDR1 is SGHRS, CDR2 YFSETQ. V lost 0 bases, J lost 3 bases, and 10 bases lay in between. The CDR3 DNA is TGCGCCAGCAGCTTGGCTTGGCCCAACTACGAGCAGTACTTC. Residues: CASSLAWPNYEQYF.

The rearrangement uses TRBV5-1 and TRBJ2-1; 8 bases match TRBD2. Germline V gives CDR1 SGHRS, CDR2 YFSETQ. Losses at the gene ends were 0 bases for V and 6 bases for J; bases not matched to a gene: 11. There are 17 residues in the CDR3. The CDR3 protein is CASSLAGLAGPTNEQFF. The CDR3, as DNA: TGCGCCAGCAGCTTGGCCGGTCTAGCGGGCCCCACCAATGAGCAGTTCTTC. Full variable domain (outside the CDR3, taken from reference TRBV5-1 and TRBJ2-1): KAGVTQTPRYLIKTRGQQVTLSCSPISGHRSVSWYQQTPGQGLQFLFEYFSETQRNKGNFPGRFSGRQFSNSRSEMNVSTLELGDSALYLCASSLAGLAGPTNEQFFGPGTRLTVL.

The V gene is TRBV15, the J gene TRBJ2-1; tentative D call: TRBD1 (5 bases). With 0 bases removed from V and 6 bases from J, the gap between germline ends came to 18 bases. Per germline, CDR1 LNHNV and CDR2 YYDKDF (reference sequence). The CDR3 has 17 amino acids. CDR3 DNA sequence: TGTGCCACCAGCAGAGATTCGGGTTCAACAAGGGGCAATGAGCAGTTCTTC. This gives the protein CATSRDSGSTRGNEQFF.

The chain combines TRBV25-1 with TRBJ1-1; D is unclear. The germline CDR1 and CDR2 sequences are MGHDK and SYGVNS. The CDR3 runs to 14 residues. Trimming shortened V by 2 bases and J by 6 bases, and 13 bases separated the two germline ends. CDR3 sequence reads: CASSEPHTRSEAFF. CDR3 coding DNA: TGTGCCAGCAGTGAACCCCATACCAGGTCTGAAGCTTTCTTT.